This TCR beta chain comes out of a study of T-cell reconstitution after alpha-beta-depleted transplantation in children. Unique molecular identifiers were built into the TCRbeta library. MiXCR, run by TCRdb on the PCR reads, gives a single entry per CDR3 protein. This table has roughly 150,000 distinct CDR3 sequences, around 10% appearing once. The germline V and J ends were trimmed by 3 bases and 5 bases, with 16 bases remaining between them. This CDR3 contains 15 residues. Germline V gene lookup returns CDR1 SEHNR and CDR2 FQNEAQ (reference sequence). Study findings and constraints: For some patients, TCRbeta diversity was high at day 60 because of recipient T cells and thymic progenitors that survived.

Ten or more counts support this clonotype. Its antigen is unknown. This TCR was recovered from a boy between 2 and 10 years old with acute myeloid leukemia, due to receive a stem cell transplant. The sequenced sample was PBMCs, obtained before TCRalphabeta/CD19-depleted stem cell transplant. The chain uses TRBV7-9 and TRBJ2-5; D is perhaps TRBD1 (6 bases). In nucleotides, the CDR3 is TGTGCCAGCAGCTTGTGGGGGCAAAGGGGCGAGACCCAGTACTTC. Translation: CASSLWGQRGETQYF. The complete variable domain, with remaining parts taken from reference TRBV7-9 and TRBJ2-5, reads DTGVSQNPRHKITKRGQNVTFRCDPISEHNRLYWYRQTLGQGPEFLTYFQNEAQLEKSRLLSDRFSAERPKGSFSTLEIQRTEQGDSAMYLCASSLWGQRGETQYFGPGTRLLVL.